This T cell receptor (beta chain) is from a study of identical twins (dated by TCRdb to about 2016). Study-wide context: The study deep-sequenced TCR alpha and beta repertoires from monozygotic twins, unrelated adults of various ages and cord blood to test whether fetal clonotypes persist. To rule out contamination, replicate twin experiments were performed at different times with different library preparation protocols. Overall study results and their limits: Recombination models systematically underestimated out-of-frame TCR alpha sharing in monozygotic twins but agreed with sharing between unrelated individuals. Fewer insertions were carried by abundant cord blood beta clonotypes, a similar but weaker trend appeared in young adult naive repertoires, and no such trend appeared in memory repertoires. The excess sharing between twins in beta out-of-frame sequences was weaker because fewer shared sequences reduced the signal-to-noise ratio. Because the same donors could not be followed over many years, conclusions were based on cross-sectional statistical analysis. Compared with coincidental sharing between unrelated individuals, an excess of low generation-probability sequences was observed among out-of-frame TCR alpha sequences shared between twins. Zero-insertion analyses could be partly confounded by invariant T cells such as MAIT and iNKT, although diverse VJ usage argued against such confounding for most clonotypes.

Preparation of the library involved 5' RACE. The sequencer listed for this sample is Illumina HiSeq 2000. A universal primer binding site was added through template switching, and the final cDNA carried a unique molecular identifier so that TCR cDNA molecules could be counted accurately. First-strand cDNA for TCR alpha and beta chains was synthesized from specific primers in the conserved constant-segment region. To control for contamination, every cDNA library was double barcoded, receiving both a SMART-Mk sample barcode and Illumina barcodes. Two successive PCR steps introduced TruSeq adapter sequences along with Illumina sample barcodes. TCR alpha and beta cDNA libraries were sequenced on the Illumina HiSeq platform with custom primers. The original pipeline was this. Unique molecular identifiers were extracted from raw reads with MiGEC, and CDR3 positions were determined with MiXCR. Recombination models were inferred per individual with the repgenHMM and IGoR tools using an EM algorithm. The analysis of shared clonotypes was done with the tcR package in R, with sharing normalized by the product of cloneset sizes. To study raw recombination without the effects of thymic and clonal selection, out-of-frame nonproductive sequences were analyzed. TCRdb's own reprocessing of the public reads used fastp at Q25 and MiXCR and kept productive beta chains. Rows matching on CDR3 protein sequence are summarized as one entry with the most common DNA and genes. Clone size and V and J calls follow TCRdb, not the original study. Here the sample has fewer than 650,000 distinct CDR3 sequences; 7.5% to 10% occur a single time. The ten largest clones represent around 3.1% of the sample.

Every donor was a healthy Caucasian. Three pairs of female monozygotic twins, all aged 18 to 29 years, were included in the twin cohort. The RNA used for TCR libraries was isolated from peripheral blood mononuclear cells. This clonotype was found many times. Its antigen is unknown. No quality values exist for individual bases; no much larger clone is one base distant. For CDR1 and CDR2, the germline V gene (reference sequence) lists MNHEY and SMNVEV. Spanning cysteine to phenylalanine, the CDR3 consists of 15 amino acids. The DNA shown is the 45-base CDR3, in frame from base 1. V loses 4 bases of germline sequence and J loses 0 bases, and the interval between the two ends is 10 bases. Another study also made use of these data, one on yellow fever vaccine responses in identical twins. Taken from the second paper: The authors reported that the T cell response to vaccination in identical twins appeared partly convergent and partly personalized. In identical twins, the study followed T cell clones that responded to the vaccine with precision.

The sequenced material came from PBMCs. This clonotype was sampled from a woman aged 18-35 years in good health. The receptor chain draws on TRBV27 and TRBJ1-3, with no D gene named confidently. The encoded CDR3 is CASSSNGISGNTIYF. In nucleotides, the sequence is TGTGCCAGCAGTTCGAACGGCATCTCTGGAAACACCATATATTTT.